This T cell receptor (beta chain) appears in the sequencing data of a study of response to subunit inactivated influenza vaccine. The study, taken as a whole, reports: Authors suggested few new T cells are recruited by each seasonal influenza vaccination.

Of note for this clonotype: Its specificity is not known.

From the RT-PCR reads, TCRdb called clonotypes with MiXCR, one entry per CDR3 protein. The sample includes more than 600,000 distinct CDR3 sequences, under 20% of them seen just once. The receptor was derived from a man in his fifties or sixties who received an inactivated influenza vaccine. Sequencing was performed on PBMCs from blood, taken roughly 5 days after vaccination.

CDR3 amino acids: CSARDSGVVGGYTF. Here the CDR3 DNA reads TGCAGTGCTAGAGATTCTGGGGTAGTGGGGGGCTACACCTTC. The V and J genes are TRBV20-1 and TRBJ1-2; D gene uncertain. Trimming pared 0 bases from V and 8 bases from J, leaving 16 bases between. Germline V gives CDR1 DFQATT, CDR2 SNEGSKA (reference sequence). This CDR3 is 14 amino acids long.